Listed below are T cell receptor beta chains from one sample, sequenced in a study of control samples from healthy donors and cancer patients. The repertoire was sequenced with immunoSEQ multiplex PCR; TCRdb's copy has only in-frame clones and lacks some. The sample contains 35,000 to 55,000 clones, 75% to 95% of which appear only once. The sample was PBMCs. These receptors were taken from a woman aged 40 to 50 with head and neck cancer. The CDR3 runs from the conserved cysteine through the conserved F or W.

V gene	J gene	CDR3 protein
TRBV28	TRBJ1-2	CASSGTGSLYGYTF
TRBV11-2	TRBJ1-6	CASSLEGQYNSPLHF
TRBV18	TRBJ1-5	CASSPVSTGGNQPQHF
TRBV4-1	TRBJ2-3	CASSRRDSATDTQYF
TRBV7-3	TRBJ2-1	CASSFPGTSRNEQFF
TRBV7-3	TRBJ2-5	CASSLRASGRETQYF
TRBV6-5	TRBJ2-7	CASSYKRAGFDGQYF
TRBV30	TRBJ2-6	CAWSPTGTHSGANVLTF
TRBV27	TRBJ1-1	CASSPTGGLNTEAFF
TRBV18	TRBJ2-1	CASSPSSAYEQFF
TRBV19	TRBJ2-7	CASSNLGQPYF
TRBV5-1	TRBJ2-2	CASSHKDVANTGELFF
TRBV3-1/TRBV3-2	TRBJ2-7	CASSQPTSGRALTPSEQYF
TRBV7-9	TRBJ1-2	CASSFLWQGTNYGYTF
TRBV5-1	TRBJ2-5	CASSLGSAQETQYF
TRBV4-1	TRBJ2-7	CASARDRAYEQYF
TRBV2	TRBJ1-6	CASGPGEEDPYNSPLHF
TRBV5-1	TRBJ1-3	CASSLTDSGNTIYF
TRBV12-5	TRBJ1-1	CASGRGRNTEAFF
TRBV2	TRBJ1-2	CASRPDPQGGYTF
TRBV12-3/TRBV12-4	TRBJ1-3	CASTQGDGNTIYF
TRBV7-3	TRBJ1-1	CASSFDSSSLNTEAFF
TRBV30	TRBJ1-3	CAWSGRGKDFSSGNTIYF
TRBV14	TRBJ2-7	CASSHTSYEQYF
TRBV7-9	TRBJ2-2	CASSKGLEIPGELFF
TRBV28	TRBJ2-7	CASSTRGTADEQYF
TRBV27	TRBJ2-1	CASSLYDPTEQFF
TRBV27	TRBJ2-3	CASSLGLAGGDTQYF
TRBV5-1	TRBJ1-2	CASSPRDRALRGYTF
TRBV5-1	TRBJ1-5	CASSQTGNSNQPQHF
TRBV5-5	TRBJ1-2	CASSLESAGMVNGYTF
TRBV30	TRBJ2-7	CAWSGSYEQYF
TRBV6-5	TRBJ1-5	CASGRRGDQPQHF
TRBV7-7	TRBJ2-7	CASSWDRGSYEQYF
TRBV27	TRBJ1-4	CASSLTTDTNEKLFF
TRBV15	TRBJ1-2	CATSRDRAPDYGYTF
TRBV3-1/TRBV3-2	TRBJ2-3	CASSLSLPGITDTQYF
TRBV7-9	TRBJ1-1	CASSPRQGAEAFF
TRBV5-1	TRBJ1-3	CASSLGGPGNTIYF
TRBV29-1	TRBJ1-1	CSVEGQGFEGAVNTEAFF
TRBV6-5	TRBJ1-2	CASRYIQGGNYGYTF
TRBV12-3/TRBV12-4	TRBJ1-6	CASSGENSPLHF
TRBV11-2	TRBJ1-1	CASRPTAGRNTEAFF
TRBV11-2	TRBJ1-1	CASSLMGKTEAFF
TRBV3-1/TRBV3-2	TRBJ1-2	CASSQGPSPRYGYTF
TRBV10-2	TRBJ2-1	CASKTSNRDEQFF
TRBV24-1	TRBJ1-3	CATSDLPRQGMRNTIYF
TRBV28	TRBJ1-2	CASSLNHYGYTF
TRBV10-1	TRBJ1-2	CASSAGTEDSYGYTF
TRBV7-8	TRBJ2-3	CASSSRTTRGADTQYF
TRBV7-9	TRBJ1-1	CASSLVGYNTEAFF
TRBV11-2	TRBJ2-7	CASSGRGGSYEQYF
TRBV2	TRBJ1-5	CASSSDRAINQPQHF
TRBV5-1	TRBJ1-2	CASSSPQVPGGGNYGYTF
TRBV5-6	TRBJ2-3	CASSLAGGVTQYF
TRBV12-3/TRBV12-4	TRBJ1-1	CASSYSAQTEAFF